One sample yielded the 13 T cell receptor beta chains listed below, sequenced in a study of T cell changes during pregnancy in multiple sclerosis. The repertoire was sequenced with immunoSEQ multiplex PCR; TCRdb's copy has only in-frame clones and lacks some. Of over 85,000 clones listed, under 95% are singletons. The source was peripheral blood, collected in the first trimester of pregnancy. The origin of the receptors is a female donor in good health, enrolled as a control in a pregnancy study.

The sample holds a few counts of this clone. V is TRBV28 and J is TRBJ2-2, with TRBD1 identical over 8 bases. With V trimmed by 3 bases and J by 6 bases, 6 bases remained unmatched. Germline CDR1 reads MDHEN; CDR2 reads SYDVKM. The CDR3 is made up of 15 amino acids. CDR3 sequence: CASSFRGRGPGELFF. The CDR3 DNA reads TGTGCCAGCAGTTTTAGAGGCAGGGGGCCCGGGGAGCTGTTTTTT.

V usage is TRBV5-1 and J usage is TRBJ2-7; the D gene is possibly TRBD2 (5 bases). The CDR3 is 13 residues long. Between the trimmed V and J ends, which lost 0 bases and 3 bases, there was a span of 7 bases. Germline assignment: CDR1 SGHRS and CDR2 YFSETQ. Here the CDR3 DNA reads TGCGCCAGCAGCTTGGACAGCGGCTACGAGCAGTACTTC. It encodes CASSLDSGYEQYF.

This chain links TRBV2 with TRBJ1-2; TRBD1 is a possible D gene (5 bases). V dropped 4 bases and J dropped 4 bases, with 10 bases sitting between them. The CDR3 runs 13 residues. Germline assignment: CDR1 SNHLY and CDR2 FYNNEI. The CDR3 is CASSVDGGYGYTF. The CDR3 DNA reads TGTGCCAGCAGTGTGGACGGGGGCTATGGCTACACCTTC.

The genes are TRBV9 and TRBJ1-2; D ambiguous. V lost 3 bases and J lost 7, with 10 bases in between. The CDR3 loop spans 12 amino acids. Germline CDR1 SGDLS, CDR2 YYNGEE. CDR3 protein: CASSERTTGYTF. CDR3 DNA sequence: TGTGCCAGCAGCGAACGGACTACTGGCTACACCTTC.

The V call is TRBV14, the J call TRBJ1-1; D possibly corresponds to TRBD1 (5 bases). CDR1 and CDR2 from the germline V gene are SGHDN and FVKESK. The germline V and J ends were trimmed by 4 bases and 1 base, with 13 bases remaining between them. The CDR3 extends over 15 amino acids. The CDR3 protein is CASSPYGGTNTEAFF. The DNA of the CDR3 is TGTGCCAGCAGCCCTTACGGAGGGACGAACACTGAAGCTTTCTTT.

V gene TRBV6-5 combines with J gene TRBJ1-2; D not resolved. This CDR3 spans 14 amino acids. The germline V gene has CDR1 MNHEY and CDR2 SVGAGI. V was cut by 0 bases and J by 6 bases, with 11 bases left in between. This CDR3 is CASSYSISSDGYTF. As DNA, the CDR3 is TGTGCCAGCAGTTACTCGATATCTAGTGATGGCTACACCTTC.

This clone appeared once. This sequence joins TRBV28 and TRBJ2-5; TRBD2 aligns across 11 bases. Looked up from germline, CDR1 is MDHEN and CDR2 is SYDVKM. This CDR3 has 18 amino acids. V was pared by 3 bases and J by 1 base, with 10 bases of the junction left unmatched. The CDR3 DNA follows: TGTGCCAGCAGTTTTACCGGTGGTAGCGGGGGGGTCCAAGAGACCCAGTACTTC. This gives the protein CASSFTGGSGGVQETQYF.

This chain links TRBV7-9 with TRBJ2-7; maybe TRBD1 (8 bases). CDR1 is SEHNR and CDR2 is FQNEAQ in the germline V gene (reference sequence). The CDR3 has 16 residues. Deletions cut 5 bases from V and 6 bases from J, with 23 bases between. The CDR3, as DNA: TGTGCCAGCAGCCAAACTGGACAGGGAGGGTTCCGCGAGCAGTACTTC. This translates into CASSQTGQGGFREQYF.

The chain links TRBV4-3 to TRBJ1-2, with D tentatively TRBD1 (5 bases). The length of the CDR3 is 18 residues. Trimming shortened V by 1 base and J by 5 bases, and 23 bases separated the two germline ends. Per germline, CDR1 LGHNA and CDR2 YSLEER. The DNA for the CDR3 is TGCGCCAGCAGCCAAGGGAGGCTTGAGAGCGGGACTTTATATGGCTACACCTTC. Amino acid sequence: CASSQGRLESGTLYGYTF.

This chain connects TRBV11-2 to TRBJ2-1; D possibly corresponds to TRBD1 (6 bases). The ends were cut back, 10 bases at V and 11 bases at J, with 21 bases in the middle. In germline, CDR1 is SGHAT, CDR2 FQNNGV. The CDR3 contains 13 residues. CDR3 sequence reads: CAITPPWGRQQFF. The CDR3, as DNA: TGTGCCATCACTCCCCCGTGGGGGCGGCAGCAGTTCTTC.

The CDR3 coding sequence is TGTGCCAGCAGTGAAAGAAGGACTAGCGGGGGGGCAAGCACAGATACGCAGTATTTT. This codes for CASSERRTSGGASTDTQYF. The chain has TRBV6-1 and TRBJ2-3, with 15 bases fitting TRBD2. V gave up 2 bases and J gave up 0 bases; unmatched junction bases: 6. The CDR3 is made up of 19 amino acids. Germline lookup yields CDR1 MNHNS and CDR2 SASEGT.

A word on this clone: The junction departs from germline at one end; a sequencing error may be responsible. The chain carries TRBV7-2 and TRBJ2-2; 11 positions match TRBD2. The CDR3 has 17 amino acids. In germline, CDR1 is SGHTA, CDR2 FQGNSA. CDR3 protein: CASSSRSGGAKTGELFF. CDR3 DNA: TGTGCCAGCAGCTCGCGTAGCGGGGGGGCGAAAACCGGGGAGCTGTTTTTT.

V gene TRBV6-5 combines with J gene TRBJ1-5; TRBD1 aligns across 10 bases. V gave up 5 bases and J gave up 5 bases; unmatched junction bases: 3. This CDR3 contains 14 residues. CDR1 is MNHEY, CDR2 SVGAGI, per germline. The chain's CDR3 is CASSKGQGHQPQHF. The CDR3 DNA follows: TGTGCCAGCAGTAAGGGACAGGGGCATCAGCCCCAGCATTTT.